This TCR beta chain was identified in a study of neoadjuvant anti-PD-1 for oral cavity cancer. Study context: Patients without progression got a fourth dose around day 43.

This CDR3 is built from 13 residues. CDR1 and CDR2 from the germline V gene are LNHDA and SQIVND (reference sequence). Trimming left V 5 bases short and J 7 bases short, with 11 bases between. Points on this clone: Its antigen remains unidentified.

Blood libraries mostly used around 500 ng genomic DNA, six replicates each. Only in-frame clones appear in the TCRdb table, and some are missing; sequencing was by immunoSEQ multiplex PCR. The sample has over 10,000 clones, around 66% seen once. Points from the study as a whole: Only a few patients per response group were TCR-analyzed; validation needed. After neoadjuvant nivolumab, PBMC T cell clonality was significantly higher in non-responders than responders.

The gene calls are TRBV19 and TRBJ2-2, with a possible D match to TRBD2 (6 bases). This TCR derives from a person aged 35-79 years with oral cavity squamous cell carcinoma. Material: PBMCs, obtained before nivolumab (anti-PD-1) treatment. The CDR3: CASSGGTYGELFF. DNA of the CDR3: TGTGCCAGTAGTGGCGGGACTTACGGGGAGCTGTTTTTT. Complete variable domain (other parts from reference TRBV19 and TRBJ2-2): DGGITQSPKYLFRKEGQNVTLSCEQNLNHDAMYWYRQDPGQGLRLIYYSQIVNDFQKGDIAEGYSVSREKKESFPLTVTSAQKNPTAFYLCASSGGTYGELFFGEGSRLTVL.